This TCR beta chain is drawn from a study of T cells in localized non-small cell lung cancer. Study observations and caveats: Uninvolved adjacent lung had more T cell clonality than any other tissue, topping tumor. Greater T cell density in blood accompanied longer overall survival.

Only in-frame clones appear in the TCRdb table, and some are missing; sequencing was by immunoSEQ multiplex PCR. The sample shows 72,000 or so clones, 86% of them seen only once. The V gene's germline CDR1 is KGHSH and CDR2 LQKENI. The CDR3 totals 15 residues. The V gene lost 3 bases and the J gene lost 3 bases, with 15 bases spanning the gap. As concerns this clone: Its antigen is currently unknown.

The receptor was derived from a male donor at least 60 years old with stage III squamous cell lung carcinoma. This sample comprised peripheral blood, obtained before any cancer treatment. This rearrangement joins TRBV18 to TRBJ2-7, with D tentatively TRBD1 (5 bases). DNA for the CDR3: TGTGCCAGCTCACCTGGGGCCGACAAGAGCTACGAGCAGTACTTC. Protein product: CASSPGADKSYEQYF.